Here is one T cell receptor beta chain with its context. This specimen comes from a study of blood T cell repertoires in COVID-19. This CDR3 is built from 11 residues. Trimming pared 4 bases from V and 3 bases from J, leaving 4 bases between. The V gene's germline CDR1 is LGHDT and CDR2 YNNKEL (reference sequence). The repertoire was sequenced with immunoSEQ multiplex PCR; TCRdb's copy has only in-frame clones and lacks some. This table holds about 240,000 clones, about 80% found once. This sequence originates from a woman older than 75 with acute or convalescent COVID-19. The chain uses TRBV3-1 (or the pseudogene TRBV3-2) and TRBJ2-7; D unclear. Material: peripheral blood. CDR3 sequence reads: CASSLYYEQYF. Here the CDR3 DNA reads TGTGCCAGCAGCCTTTACTACGAGCAGTACTTC.